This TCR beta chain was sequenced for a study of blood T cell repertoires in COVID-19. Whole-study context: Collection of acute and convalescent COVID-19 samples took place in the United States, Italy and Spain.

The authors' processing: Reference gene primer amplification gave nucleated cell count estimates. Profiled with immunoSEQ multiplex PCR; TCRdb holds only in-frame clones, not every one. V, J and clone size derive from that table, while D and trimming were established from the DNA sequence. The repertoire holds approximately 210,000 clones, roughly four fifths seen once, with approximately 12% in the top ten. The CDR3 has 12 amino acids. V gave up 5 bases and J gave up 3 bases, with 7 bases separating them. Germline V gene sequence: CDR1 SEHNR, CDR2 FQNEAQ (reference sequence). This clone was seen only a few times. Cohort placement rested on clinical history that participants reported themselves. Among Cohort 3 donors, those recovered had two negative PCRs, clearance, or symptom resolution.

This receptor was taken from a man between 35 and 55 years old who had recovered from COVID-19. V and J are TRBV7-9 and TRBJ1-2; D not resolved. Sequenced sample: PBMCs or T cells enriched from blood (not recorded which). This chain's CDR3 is CASSRGDYGYTF. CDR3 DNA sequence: TGTGCCAGCAGCAGAGGTGACTATGGCTACACCTTC.